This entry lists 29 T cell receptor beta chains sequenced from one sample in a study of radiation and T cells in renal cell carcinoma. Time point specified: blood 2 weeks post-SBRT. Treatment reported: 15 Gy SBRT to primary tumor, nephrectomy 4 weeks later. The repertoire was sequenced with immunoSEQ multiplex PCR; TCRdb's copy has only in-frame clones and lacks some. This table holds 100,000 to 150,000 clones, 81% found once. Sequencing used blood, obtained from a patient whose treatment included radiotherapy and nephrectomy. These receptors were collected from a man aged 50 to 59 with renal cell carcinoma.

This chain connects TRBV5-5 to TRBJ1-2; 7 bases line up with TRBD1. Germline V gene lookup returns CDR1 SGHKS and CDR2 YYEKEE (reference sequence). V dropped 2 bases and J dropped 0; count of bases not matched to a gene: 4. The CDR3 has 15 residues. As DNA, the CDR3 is TGTGCCAGCAGCTTAGGGGGACAGCCTAACTATGGCTACACCTTC. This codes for CASSLGGQPNYGYTF.

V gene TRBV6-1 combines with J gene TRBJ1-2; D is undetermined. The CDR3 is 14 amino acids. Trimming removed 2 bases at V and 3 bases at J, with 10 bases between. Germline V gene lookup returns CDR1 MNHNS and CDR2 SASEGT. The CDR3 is CASSEFSADYGYTF. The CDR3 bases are TGTGCCAGCAGTGAATTTTCGGCAGACTATGGCTACACCTTC.

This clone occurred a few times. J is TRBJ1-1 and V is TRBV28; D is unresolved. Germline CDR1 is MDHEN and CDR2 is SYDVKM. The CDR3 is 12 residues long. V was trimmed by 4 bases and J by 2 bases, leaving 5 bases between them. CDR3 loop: CASSSANTEAFF. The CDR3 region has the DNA TGTGCCAGCAGTTCCGCAAACACTGAAGCTTTCTTT.

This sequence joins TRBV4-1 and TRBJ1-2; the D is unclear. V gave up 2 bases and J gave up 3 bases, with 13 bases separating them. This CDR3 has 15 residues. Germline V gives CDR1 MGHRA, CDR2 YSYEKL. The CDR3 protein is CASSQYSRGDYGYTF. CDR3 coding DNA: TGCGCCAGCAGCCAATATTCACGGGGAGACTATGGCTACACCTTC.

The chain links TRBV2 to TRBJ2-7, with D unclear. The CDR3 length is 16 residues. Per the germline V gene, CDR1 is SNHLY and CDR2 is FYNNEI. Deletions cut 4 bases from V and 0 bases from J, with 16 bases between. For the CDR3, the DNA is TGTGCCAGCAGTGGGATTCGCCGGCACCTCTCCTACGAGCAGTACTTC. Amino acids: CASSGIRRHLSYEQYF. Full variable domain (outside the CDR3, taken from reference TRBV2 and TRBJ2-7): EPEVTQTPSHQVTQMGQEVILRCVPISNHLYFYWYRQILGQKVEFLVSFYNNEISEKSEIFDDQFSVERPDGSNFTLKIRSTKLEDSAMYFCASSGIRRHLSYEQYFGPGTRLTVT.

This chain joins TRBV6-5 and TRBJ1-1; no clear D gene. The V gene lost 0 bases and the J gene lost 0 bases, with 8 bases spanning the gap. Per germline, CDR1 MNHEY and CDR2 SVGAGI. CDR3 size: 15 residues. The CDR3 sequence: CASSYSQALNTEAFF. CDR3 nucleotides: TGTGCCAGCAGTTACTCTCAGGCGCTGAACACTGAAGCTTTCTTT.

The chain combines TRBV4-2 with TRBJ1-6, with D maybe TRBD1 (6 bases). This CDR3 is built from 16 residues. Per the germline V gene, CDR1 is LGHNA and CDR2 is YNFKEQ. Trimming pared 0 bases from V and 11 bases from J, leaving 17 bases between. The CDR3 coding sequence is TGTGCCAGCAGCCAAGAAAGTGGGCAGGGGCAACCACCCCTCCACTTT. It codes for CASSQESGQGQPPLHF.

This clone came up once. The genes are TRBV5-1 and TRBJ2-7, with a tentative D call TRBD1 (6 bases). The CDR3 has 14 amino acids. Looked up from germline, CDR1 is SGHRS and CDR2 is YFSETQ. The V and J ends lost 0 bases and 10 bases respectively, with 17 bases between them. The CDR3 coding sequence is TGCGCCAGCAGCTTGGAGGGGACACATTCCGGACAGTACTTC. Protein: CASSLEGTHSGQYF.

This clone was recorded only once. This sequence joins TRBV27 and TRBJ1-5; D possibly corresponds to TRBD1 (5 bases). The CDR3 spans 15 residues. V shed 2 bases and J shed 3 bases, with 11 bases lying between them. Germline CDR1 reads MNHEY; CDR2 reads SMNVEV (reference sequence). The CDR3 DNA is TGTGCCAGCAGTTTAAGGGGAGAAGTCAATCAGCCCCAGCATTTT. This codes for CASSLRGEVNQPQHF.

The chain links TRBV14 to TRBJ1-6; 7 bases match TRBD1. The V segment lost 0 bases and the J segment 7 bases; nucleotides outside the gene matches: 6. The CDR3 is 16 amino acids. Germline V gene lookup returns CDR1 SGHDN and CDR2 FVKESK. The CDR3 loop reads CASSQDRGTENSPLHF. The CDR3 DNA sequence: TGTGCCAGCAGCCAAGATCGGGGGACAGAGAATTCACCCCTCCACTTT.

This chain's CDR3 is CASSLQGTEAFF. The CDR3, as DNA: TGTGCCAGCAGTCTACAGGGGACTGAAGCTTTCTTT. This rearrangement joins TRBV6-6 to TRBJ1-1; 7 nucleotides line up with TRBD1. Germline V gives CDR1 MNHNY, CDR2 SVGAGI (reference sequence). The junction had 2 bases not matched to a gene; V was cut back by 5 bases and J by 5 bases. This CDR3 contains 12 residues.

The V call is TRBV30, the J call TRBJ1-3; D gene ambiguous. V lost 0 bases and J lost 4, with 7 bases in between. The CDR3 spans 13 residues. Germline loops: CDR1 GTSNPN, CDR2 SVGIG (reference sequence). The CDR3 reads CAWSVGPGNTIYF. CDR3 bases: TGTGCCTGGAGTGTAGGGCCGGGAAACACCATATATTTT.

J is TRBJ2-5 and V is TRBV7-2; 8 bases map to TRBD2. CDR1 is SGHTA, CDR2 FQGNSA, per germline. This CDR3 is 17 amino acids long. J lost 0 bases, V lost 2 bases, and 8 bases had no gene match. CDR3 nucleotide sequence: TGTGCCAGCAGCTTAAATGTCGTAGCGGGGAACCAAGAGACCCAGTACTTC. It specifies CASSLNVVAGNQETQYF.

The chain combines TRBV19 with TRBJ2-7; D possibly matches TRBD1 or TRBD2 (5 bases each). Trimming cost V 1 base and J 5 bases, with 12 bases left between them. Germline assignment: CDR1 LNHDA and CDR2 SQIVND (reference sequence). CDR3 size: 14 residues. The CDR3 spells CASSIAGHFHEQYF. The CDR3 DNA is TGTGCCAGTAGTATAGCGGGGCACTTCCACGAGCAGTACTTC.

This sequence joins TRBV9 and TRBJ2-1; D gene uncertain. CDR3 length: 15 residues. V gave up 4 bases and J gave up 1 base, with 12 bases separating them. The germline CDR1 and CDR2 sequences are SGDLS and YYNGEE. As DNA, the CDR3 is TGTGCCAGCAGCCCAAGAATGGTATCCTACAATGAGCAGTTCTTC. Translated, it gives CASSPRMVSYNEQFF.

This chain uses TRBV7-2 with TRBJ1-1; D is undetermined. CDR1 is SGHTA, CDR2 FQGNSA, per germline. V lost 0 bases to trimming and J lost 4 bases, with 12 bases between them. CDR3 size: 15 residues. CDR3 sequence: CASSLATQAGTEAFF. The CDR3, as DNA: TGTGCCAGCAGCTTAGCAACCCAAGCAGGCACTGAAGCTTTCTTT.

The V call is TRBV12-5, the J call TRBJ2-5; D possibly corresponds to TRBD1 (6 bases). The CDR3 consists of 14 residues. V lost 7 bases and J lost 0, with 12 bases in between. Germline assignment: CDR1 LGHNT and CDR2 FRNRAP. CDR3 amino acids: CASANQGYQETQYF. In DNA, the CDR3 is TGTGCTAGTGCCAATCAGGGGTACCAAGAGACCCAGTACTTC.

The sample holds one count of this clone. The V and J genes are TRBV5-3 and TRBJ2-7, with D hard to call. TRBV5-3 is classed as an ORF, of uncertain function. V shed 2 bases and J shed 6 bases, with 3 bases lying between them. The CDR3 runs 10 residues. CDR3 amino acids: CARSFPEQYF. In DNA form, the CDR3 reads TGTGCCAGAAGCTTCCCCGAGCAGTACTTC.

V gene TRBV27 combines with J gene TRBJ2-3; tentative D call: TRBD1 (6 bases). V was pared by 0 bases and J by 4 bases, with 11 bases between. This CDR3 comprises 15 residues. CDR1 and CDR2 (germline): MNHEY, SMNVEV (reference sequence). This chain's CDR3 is CASSLSLRGSDTQYF. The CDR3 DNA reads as TGTGCCAGCAGTTTATCACTCAGGGGATCAGATACGCAGTATTTT.

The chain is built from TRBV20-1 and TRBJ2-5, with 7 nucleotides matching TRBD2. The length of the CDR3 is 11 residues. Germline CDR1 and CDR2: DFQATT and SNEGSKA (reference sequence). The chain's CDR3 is CSSGRRETQYF. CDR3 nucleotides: TGCAGCTCCGGGAGGCGAGAGACCCAGTACTTC.

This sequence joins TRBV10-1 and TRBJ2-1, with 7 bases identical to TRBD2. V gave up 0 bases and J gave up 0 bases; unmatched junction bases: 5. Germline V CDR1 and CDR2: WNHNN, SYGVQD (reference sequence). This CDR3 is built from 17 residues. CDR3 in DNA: TGCGCCAGCAGTGAGTCCAGGAGCGGGAACTCCTACAATGAGCAGTTCTTC. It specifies CASSESRSGNSYNEQFF.

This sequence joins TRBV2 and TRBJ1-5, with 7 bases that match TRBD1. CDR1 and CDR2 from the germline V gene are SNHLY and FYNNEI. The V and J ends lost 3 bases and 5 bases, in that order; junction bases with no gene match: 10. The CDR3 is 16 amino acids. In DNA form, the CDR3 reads TGTGCCAGCAGTGATAGTGGGACAGCCAACTATCAGCCCCAGCATTTT. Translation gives CASSDSGTANYQPQHF.

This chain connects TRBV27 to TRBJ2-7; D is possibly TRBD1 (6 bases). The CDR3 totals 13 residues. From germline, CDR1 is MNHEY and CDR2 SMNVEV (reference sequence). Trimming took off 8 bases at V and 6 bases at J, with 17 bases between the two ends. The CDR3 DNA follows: TGTGCCAGCGGCCCAGGGGCTAGGAGCGAGCAGTACTTC. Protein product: CASGPGARSEQYF.

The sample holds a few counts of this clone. CDR3 residues: CASSVDVFNQPQHF. The CDR3 DNA follows: TGTGCCAGCAGCGTCGACGTGTTCAATCAGCCCCAGCATTTT. The chain employs TRBV9 and TRBJ1-5; the D is unclear. The germline V gene has CDR1 SGDLS and CDR2 YYNGEE. The CDR3 length is 14 residues. V was pared by 2 bases and J by 3 bases, with 9 bases between.

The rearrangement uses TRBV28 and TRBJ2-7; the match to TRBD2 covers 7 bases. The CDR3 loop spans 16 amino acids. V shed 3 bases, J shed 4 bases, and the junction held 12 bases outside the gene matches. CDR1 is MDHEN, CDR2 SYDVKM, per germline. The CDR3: CASSFGEERGGYEQYF. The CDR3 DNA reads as TGTGCCAGCAGTTTCGGCGAGGAGCGGGGCGGTTACGAGCAGTACTTC.

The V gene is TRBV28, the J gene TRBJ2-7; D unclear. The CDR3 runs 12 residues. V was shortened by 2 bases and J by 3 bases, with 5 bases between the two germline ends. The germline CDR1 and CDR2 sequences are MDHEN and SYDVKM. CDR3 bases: TGTGCCAGCAGTTTAGGGAACTACGAGCAGTACTTC. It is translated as CASSLGNYEQYF.

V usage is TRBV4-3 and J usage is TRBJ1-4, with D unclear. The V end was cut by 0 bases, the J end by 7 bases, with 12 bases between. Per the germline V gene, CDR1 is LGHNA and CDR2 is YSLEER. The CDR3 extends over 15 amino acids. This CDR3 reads CASSQDNGRPEKLFF. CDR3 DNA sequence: TGCGCCAGCAGCCAAGATAACGGGCGTCCTGAAAAACTGTTTTTT.

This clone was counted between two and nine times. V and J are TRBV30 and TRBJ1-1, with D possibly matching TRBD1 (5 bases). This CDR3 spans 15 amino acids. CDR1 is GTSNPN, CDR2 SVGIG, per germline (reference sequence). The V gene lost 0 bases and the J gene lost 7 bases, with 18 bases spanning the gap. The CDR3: CAWSVDGRVNNEAFF. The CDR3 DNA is TGTGCCTGGAGTGTGGATGGCAGGGTAAATAATGAAGCTTTCTTT.

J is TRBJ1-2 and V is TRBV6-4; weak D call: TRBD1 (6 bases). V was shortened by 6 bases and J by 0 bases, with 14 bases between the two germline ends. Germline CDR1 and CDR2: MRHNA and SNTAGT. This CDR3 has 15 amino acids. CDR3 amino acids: CASRQGSEANYGYTF. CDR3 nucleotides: TGTGCCAGCAGACAGGGCTCCGAAGCTAACTATGGCTACACCTTC.